This TCR beta chain comes out of a study of T cell repertoires in cytomegalovirus infection (dated by TCRdb to between 2018 and 2021). Study-level background: Recently identified HLA-C-restricted CMV epitopes, whose presentation resists viral immunomodulation, were targeted by peptide stimulations together with well-studied HLA-B-restricted epitopes. The HLA type of each donor mattered for the analysis, because public TCR beta signatures pointed to carriage of CMV infection along with the matching HLA type.

A remark on this clonotype: The target of this receptor is not known. Qualities for individual bases were not recorded, and no much larger clone is one base off.

Findings and caveats that apply to the study as a whole: The ex vivo response was dominated by HLA-C-restricted CMV-specific TCR beta clonotypes, which also provided the single most frequent clonotype in two of eight donors. In both this cohort and an independent roughly 350-donor cohort, the cumulative frequency of public TCR beta family members distinguished carriers of CMV infection plus the relevant HLA type.

Sequencing was performed on an Illumina HiSeq 1500. The public sequencing data were trimmed at Q25 with fastp and processed into clonotypes with MiXCR by TCRdb, which kept only in-frame beta chains. Here each entry gathers all rows of one CDR3 protein and keeps the most common genes and DNA. This sample gives hundreds of thousands of distinct CDR3 sequences in total; around 32% of them show up just once. More than 12% of the sample goes to the ten largest clones. In the paper's terms, the treatment or condition label means: in vitro stimulation with specific CMV peptide epitopes to enrich CMV-specific T cells. The input for sequencing was cultured CD8+ T cells from PBMCs, taken from culture after CMV antigen stimulation. The sequence came from a human donor in good health (CMV status not recorded). Some clones in this sample may be carry-over from other donors' samples.

CDR3 sequence: CSVEDWDGGADTQYF. The DNA sequence is as follows: TGCAGCGTTGAAGACTGGGACGGCGGGGCAGATACGCAGTATTTT. The sequence is built from TRBV29-1 and TRBJ2-3; possibly the D gene is TRBD2, per 6 matching bases. Trimming takes 0 bases from V and 4 bases from J, and the germline ends sit 14 bases apart. The germline V gene provides CDR1 SQVTM and CDR2 ANQGSEA. Inclusive of the bounding cysteine and phenylalanine, the CDR3 is 15 residues long. Only the CDR3 DNA is retained, 45 bases long and in frame from the first base.